This TCR beta chain comes out of a study of beta chain features in type 1 diabetes. Study-level points and caveats: Moderate yet significant TCRB CDR3 shortening was seen in Type 1 diabetes patients in all four CD4+ subsets.

Investigators reverse transcribed all isolated RNA, so they sequenced expressed TCRB transcripts. Data came from immunoSEQ multiplex PCR; TCRdb stores just in-frame clones and leaves some out. The sample holds 620,000 or so clones, roughly a sixth seen once. Worth noting for this clone: What it binds is unknown.

The material sequenced was naive CD4+ T cells from blood. This clonotype was sampled from a man between 18 and 35 years old in good health.

Here the CDR3 reads CASSSTVLGSYEQYF. The CDR3 nucleotides are TGCGCCAGCAGCTCGACAGTCTTGGGGTCCTACGAGCAGTACTTC. The rearrangement links TRBV5-1 to TRBJ2-7; perhaps TRBD1 as D (5 bases). The CDR3 runs to 15 residues. CDR1 is SGHRS, CDR2 YFSETQ, per germline. Trimming stripped 3 bases from V and 1 base from J, with 14 bases between.